The 20 T cell receptor beta chains in this list originate from one sample, sequenced in a study of T cells in tuberculosis. Sorting used thawed, overnight-rested PBMC stained with anti-CD3, a viability dye and GMM-loaded CD1B tetramer. The lipid loaded on the CD1B tetramers was C32 glucose monomycolate from Rhodococcus equi. Some clones are missing from TCRdb's copy, which holds only in-frame ones; the method was immunoSEQ multiplex PCR. The sample holds some 90,000 clones, approximately 91% seen once. The sample comprised CD1b-GMM tetramer-negative cells sorted from PBMCs. All receptors derive from an adult woman with latent tuberculosis.

The rearrangement uses TRBV29-1 and TRBJ2-1; TRBD2 matches at 11 bases. Germline V lookup: CDR1 SQVTM, CDR2 ANQGSEA. This CDR3 spans 14 amino acids. J gave up 9 bases and V 2 bases, and 6 bases lay outside the gene matches. The CDR3 DNA reads as TGCAGCGTTGAAATAGCGGGGGGGCTTAGTGAGCAGTTCTTC. As protein: CSVEIAGGLSEQFF.

The V call is TRBV6-1, the J call TRBJ1-1; 7 bases are shared with TRBD1. Germline CDR1 and CDR2: MNHNS and SASEGT. V dropped 9 bases and J dropped 7; count of bases not matched to a gene: 11. The CDR3 runs 13 residues. The CDR3 DNA is TGTGCCAGTCCGGGACAGAATGTACATGAAGCTTTCTTT. Translating it yields CASPGQNVHEAFF.

This clone has just one count. The chain employs TRBV30 and TRBJ1-5, with a tentative D call TRBD1 (5 bases). Per germline, CDR1 GTSNPN and CDR2 SVGIG (reference sequence). The CDR3 runs 12 residues. V lost 2 bases, J lost 6 bases, and 8 bases lay in between. CDR3 DNA: TGTGCCTGGAGTCGGGGGTCTCAGCCCCAGCATTTT. Translation: CAWSRGSQPQHF.

The rearrangement links TRBV11-2 to TRBJ1-1; D uncertain. The length of the CDR3 is 15 residues. Trimming pared 1 base from V and 4 bases from J, leaving 13 bases between. The germline CDR1 and CDR2 sequences are SGHAT and FQNNGV. This CDR3 reads CASSLAGRSVTEAFF. Here the CDR3 DNA reads TGTGCCAGCAGCTTAGCTGGCCGCAGCGTCACTGAAGCTTTCTTT.

The rearrangement joins TRBV5-1 to TRBJ2-1, with a weak D call TRBD1 (6 bases). The germline V gene encodes CDR1 SGHRS and CDR2 YFSETQ. The CDR3 has 15 amino acids. V was shortened by 5 bases and J by 0 bases, with 12 bases between the two germline ends. The CDR3 nucleotides read TGCGCCAGCAGGGGGGACACCAGCTCCTACAATGAGCAGTTCTTC. Its translation is CASRGDTSSYNEQFF.

The chain carries TRBV2 and TRBJ2-1; D may be TRBD1 (5 bases). Germline loops: CDR1 SNHLY, CDR2 FYNNEI. CDR3 length equals 13 residues. Trimming pared 7 bases from V and 6 bases from J, leaving 13 bases between. The CDR3 region is CASTRARGNEQFF. CDR3 DNA: TGTGCCAGCACTCGGGCAAGGGGCAATGAGCAGTTCTTC.

The chain has TRBV7-2 and TRBJ2-1, with D perhaps matching TRBD1 (6 bases). The CDR3 contains 14 residues. The V end was cut by 7 bases, the J end by 9 bases, with 19 bases between. The germline V gene encodes CDR1 SGHTA and CDR2 FQGNSA. The CDR3: CASTLPGAGSEQFF. The CDR3, as DNA: TGTGCCAGCACCCTGCCAGGGGCGGGCAGTGAGCAGTTCTTC.

The CDR3 here is CASRFLTSVNNEQFF. The CDR3, as DNA: TGTGCCAGCAGGTTCCTTACTAGCGTTAACAATGAGCAGTTCTTC. The V and J genes are TRBV7-8 and TRBJ2-1, with TRBD2 matching 7 bases. CDR1 and CDR2 (germline): SGHVS, FQNEAQ. CDR3 length: 15 residues. V shed 6 bases, J shed 5 bases, and the junction held 10 bases outside the gene matches. The full variable domain, rest sourced from reference TRBV7-8 and TRBJ2-1, is GAGVSQSPRYKVAKRGQDVALRCDPISGHVSLFWYQQALGQGPEFLTYFQNEAQLDKSGLPSDRFFAERPEGSVSTLKIQRTQQEDSAVYLCASRFLTSVNNEQFFGPGTRLTVL.

This clone occurred once. The CDR3 DNA is TGTGCCATCAGGGGGTCCAGCGAGGGCCACGGCTACACCTTC. Amino acids: CAIRGSSEGHGYTF. The chain carries TRBV10-3 and TRBJ1-2; no reliable D call. This CDR3 contains 14 residues. The V end was cut by 6 bases, the J end by 8 bases, with 19 bases between. Germline lookup yields CDR1 ENHRY and CDR2 SYGVKD.

This chain links TRBV19 with TRBJ1-6; a possible D gene is TRBD1 (6 bases). CDR1 and CDR2 (germline): LNHDA, SQIVND (reference sequence). V lost 8 bases, J lost 8 bases, and 25 bases lay in between. CDR3 size: 17 residues. CDR3 DNA sequence: TGTGCCAGTCAGAACGCGGCAGGGGCGGTTTTGGATTCACCCCTCCACTTT. Residues: CASQNAAGAVLDSPLHF. Combining the CDR3 with reference TRBV19 and TRBJ1-6 gives the whole variable domain DGGITQSPKYLFRKEGQNVTLSCEQNLNHDAMYWYRQDPGQGLRLIYYSQIVNDFQKGDIAEGYSVSREKKESFPLTVTSAQKNPTAFYLCASQNAAGAVLDSPLHFGNGTRLTVT.

The CDR3 region has the DNA TGTGCCAGCAGTTCCGTCGGGACAGAAGCTTTCTTT. It encodes CASSSVGTEAFF. The rearrangement uses TRBV27 and TRBJ1-1, with D possibly being TRBD1 (6 bases). From germline, CDR1 is MNHEY and CDR2 SMNVEV (reference sequence). The CDR3 spans 12 residues. V lost 4 bases to trimming and J lost 8 bases, with 11 bases between them.

This chain connects TRBV4-1 to TRBJ1-2; D is ambiguous. Germline-derived CDR1 and CDR2 are MGHRA and YSYEKL. The length of the CDR3 is 13 residues. V was clipped by 1 base and J by 8 bases, with 11 bases between them. The CDR3: CASSQVTAGGYTF. The CDR3 DNA reads TGCGCCAGCAGCCAAGTGACTGCTGGGGGCTACACCTTC.

This clone was seen once. The V and J genes are TRBV19 and TRBJ2-1, with D maybe TRBD2 (5 bases). CDR1 and CDR2 from the germline V gene are LNHDA and SQIVND (reference sequence). V was shortened by 2 bases and J by 4 bases, with 12 bases between the two germline ends. The CDR3 has 15 residues. CDR3 protein: CASSITAEAYNEQFF. In DNA form, the CDR3 reads TGTGCCAGTAGTATAACAGCGGAAGCGTACAATGAGCAGTTCTTC.

V is TRBV10-2 and J is TRBJ2-1; TRBD2 agrees at 9 bases. The germline V gene has CDR1 WSHSY and CDR2 SAAADI. This CDR3 contains 16 residues. Trimming took 2 bases from V and 6 from J; bases not matched to a gene: 8. The CDR3: CASSEPTGGGGNEQFF. DNA for the CDR3: TGCGCCAGCAGTGAGCCGACGGGCGGGGGGGGCAATGAGCAGTTCTTC.

The chain recombines TRBV9 with TRBJ2-3, with D maybe TRBD2 (7 bases). Looked up from germline, CDR1 is SGDLS and CDR2 is YYNGEE. Trimming stripped 3 bases from V and 1 base from J, with 18 bases between. This CDR3 comprises 17 residues. CDR3 DNA sequence: TGTGCCAGCAGCGCGGGGGACCAGGGGAGGGGCACAGATACGCAGTATTTT. Its protein is CASSAGDQGRGTDTQYF.

This chain uses TRBV19 with TRBJ2-7; D might be TRBD1 (5 bases). The V gene's germline CDR1 is LNHDA and CDR2 SQIVND (reference sequence). There are 14 residues in the CDR3. V was shortened by 3 bases and J by 0 bases, with 9 bases between the two germline ends. CDR3 coding DNA: TGTGCCAGTAGTATCTCGACAGCCTCCTACGAGCAGTACTTC. Encoded protein: CASSISTASYEQYF.

The CDR3 DNA reads as TGTGCCAGCAGCCAAGATCGGCGGGGTCAGCCCCAGCATTTT. Its translation: CASSQDRRGQPQHF. The chain carries TRBV14 and TRBJ1-5; D uncertain. The V end was cut by 0 bases, the J end by 6 bases, with 9 bases between. CDR1 is SGHDN, CDR2 FVKESK, per germline. This CDR3 comprises 14 residues. Combining the CDR3 with reference TRBV14 and TRBJ1-5 gives the whole variable domain EAGVTQFPSHSVIEKGQTVTLRCDPISGHDNLYWYRRVMGKEIKFLLHFVKESKQDESGMPNNRFLAERTGGTYSTLKVQPAELEDSGVYFCASSQDRRGQPQHFGDGTRLSIL.

V usage is TRBV27 and J usage is TRBJ2-1; D is unresolved. Germline assignment: CDR1 MNHEY and CDR2 SMNVEV (reference sequence). The CDR3 runs to 15 residues. Between the trimmed V and J ends, which lost 3 bases and 0 bases, there was a span of 9 bases. Written as DNA, the CDR3 is TGTGCCAGCAGTTTTAACGGCGGCTCCTACAATGAGCAGTTCTTC. Protein product: CASSFNGGSYNEQFF.

This clone was found once. This sequence joins TRBV5-1 and TRBJ1-2; D not resolved. Germline V CDR1 and CDR2: SGHRS, YFSETQ. The V and J ends lost 0 bases and 4 bases respectively, with 13 bases between them. CDR3 length: 15 amino acids. The CDR3 is CASSLAIEVPYGYTF. The CDR3 bases are TGCGCCAGCAGCTTGGCGATTGAGGTTCCCTATGGCTACACCTTC.

The V gene is TRBV29-1, the J gene TRBJ1-4, with D possibly being TRBD1 (6 bases). V gave up 3 bases and J gave up 5 bases, with 10 bases separating them. The germline V gene encodes CDR1 SQVTM and CDR2 ANQGSEA. This CDR3 region has 13 residues. The CDR3 reads CSVDPQGNEKLFF. CDR3 bases: TGCAGCGTTGACCCCCAGGGGAATGAAAAACTGTTTTTT.